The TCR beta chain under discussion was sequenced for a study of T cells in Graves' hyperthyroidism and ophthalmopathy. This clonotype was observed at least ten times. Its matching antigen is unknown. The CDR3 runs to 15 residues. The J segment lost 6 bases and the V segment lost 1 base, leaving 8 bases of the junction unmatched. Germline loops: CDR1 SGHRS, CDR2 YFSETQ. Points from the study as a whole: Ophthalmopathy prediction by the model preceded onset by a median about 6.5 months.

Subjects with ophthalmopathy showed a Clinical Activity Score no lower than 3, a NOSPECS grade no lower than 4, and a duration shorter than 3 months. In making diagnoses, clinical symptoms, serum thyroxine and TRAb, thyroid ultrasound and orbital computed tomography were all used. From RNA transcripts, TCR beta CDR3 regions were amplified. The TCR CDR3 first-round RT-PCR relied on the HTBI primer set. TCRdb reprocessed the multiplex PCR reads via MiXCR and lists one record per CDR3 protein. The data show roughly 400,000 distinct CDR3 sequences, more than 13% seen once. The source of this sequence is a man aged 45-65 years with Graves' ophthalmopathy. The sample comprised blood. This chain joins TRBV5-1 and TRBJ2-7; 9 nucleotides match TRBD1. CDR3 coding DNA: TGCGCCAGCAGCTTGTTGGGACAGGGTTCCGGCGAGCAGTACTTC. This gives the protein CASSLLGQGSGEQYF.